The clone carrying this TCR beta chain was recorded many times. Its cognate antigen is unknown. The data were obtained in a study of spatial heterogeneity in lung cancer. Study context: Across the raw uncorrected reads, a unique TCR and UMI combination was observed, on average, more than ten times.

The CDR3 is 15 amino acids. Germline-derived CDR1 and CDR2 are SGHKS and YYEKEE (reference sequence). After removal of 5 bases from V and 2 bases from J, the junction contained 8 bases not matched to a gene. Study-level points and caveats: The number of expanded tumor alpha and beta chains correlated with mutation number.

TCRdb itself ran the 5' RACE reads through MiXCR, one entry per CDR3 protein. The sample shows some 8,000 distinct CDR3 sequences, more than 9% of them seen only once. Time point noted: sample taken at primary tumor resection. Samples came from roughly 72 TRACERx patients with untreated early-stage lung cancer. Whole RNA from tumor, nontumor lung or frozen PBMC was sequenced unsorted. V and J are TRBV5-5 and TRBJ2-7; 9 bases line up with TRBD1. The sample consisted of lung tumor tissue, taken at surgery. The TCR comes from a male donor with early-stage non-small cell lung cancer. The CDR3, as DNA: TGTGCCAGCAGTGTTACCGGGACAGGGACCTACGAGCAGTACTTC. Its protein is CASSVTGTGTYEQYF.